This T cell receptor beta chain stems from a study of beta chain features in type 1 diabetes. The V segment lost 3 bases and the J segment 5 bases; nucleotides outside the gene matches: 9. Looked up from germline, CDR1 is SNHLY and CDR2 is FYNNEI. The CDR3 spans 15 residues. Expressed TCRB transcripts were sequenced because the isolated RNA had all been reverse transcribed beforehand. This table comes from immunoSEQ multiplex PCR, and its TCRdb copy is limited to in-frame clones, with some not included. Among a few hundred thousand clones listed, more than 13% were seen once. Sample: naive CD4+ T cells from blood. This chain links TRBV2 with TRBJ2-7; 8 positions agree with TRBD1. The source is a woman younger than 35 in good health. In DNA form, the CDR3 reads TGTGCCAGCAGTGACCAGCGTCAGGGGGCCGACGAGCAGTACTTC. It translates to CASSDQRQGADEQYF.